The following is a T cell receptor (beta chain) sequence with its context. Its specificity is not known. TCRdb reanalyzed the 5' RACE reads and collapses them to one entry per CDR3 protein, without DNA. This sample's table has about 260,000 distinct CDR3 sequences. The CDR3 is 11 amino acids. The germline CDR1 and CDR2 sequences are SGHRS and YFSETQ. This entry belongs to a study of T cells expressing NK-cell markers. Study-level findings and limits: In several donors, these clonotypes also led the CD3+CD56-NKG2C+ fraction. Specificity for HCMV among expanded NKG2C+ T cell clones was not established.

This sequence was found in a woman between 18 and 70 years old in good health. This chain uses TRBV5-1 with TRBJ2-2; there is no DNA to check the TCRdb D call of TRBD1. The specimen sequenced was blood T cells: a sorted CD56 or NKG2C T cell subset, CD4+ or CD8+ T cells, or bulk PBMC T cells (not recorded which). CDR3: CASVQAGELFF.